These 14 T cell receptor beta chains were sequenced from one sample in a study of blood T cell repertoires in COVID-19. TCRdb's table, derived via immunoSEQ multiplex PCR, lists solely in-frame clones and lacks some. Of around 380,000 clones in the sample, approximately 80% are singletons; the top ten hold 1.1%. Material for sequencing was peripheral blood. The source is a human donor with acute or convalescent COVID-19. The donor label of this sample is uncertain.

The chain is built from TRBV6-1 and TRBJ2-1; 7 bases line up with TRBD1. The CDR3 extends over 17 amino acids. CDR1 is MNHNS, CDR2 SASEGT, per germline. With V trimmed by 1 base and J by 7 bases, 13 bases remained unmatched. The CDR3 here is CASSEDRGRARSNEQFF. The CDR3 nucleotides read TGTGCCAGCAGTGAAGACAGGGGTAGGGCTAGAAGTAATGAGCAGTTCTTC.

The rearrangement joins TRBV7-6 to TRBJ2-2; TRBD1 is a possible D gene (6 bases). In germline, CDR1 is SGHVS, CDR2 FNYEAQ. This CDR3 has 17 amino acids. With 5 bases removed from V and 2 bases from J, the gap between germline ends came to 18 bases. The CDR3 protein is CASSRPSGTSNTGELFF. Written as DNA, the CDR3 is TGTGCCAGCAGCCGGCCCTCCGGGACAAGTAACACCGGGGAGCTGTTTTTT.

The genes are TRBV12-3 or TRBV12-4 and TRBJ1-2; D remains ambiguous. This CDR3 comprises 12 residues. Trimming took off 6 bases at V and 5 bases at J, with 10 bases between the two ends. The CDR3 reads CASSTSRYGYTF. CDR3 DNA: TGTGCCAGCAGCACTTCACGGTATGGCTACACCTTC.

This chain uses TRBV6-6 with TRBJ2-5, with a weak D call TRBD2 (5 bases). From germline, CDR1 is MNHNY and CDR2 SVGAGI (reference sequence). Deletions cut 10 bases from V and 7 bases from J, with 22 bases between. The CDR3 sequence is 14 residues long. CDR3 in amino acids: CATRRRREPGTQYF. The CDR3 DNA is TGTGCCACCAGGAGGCGTAGGGAGCCGGGGACCCAGTACTTC.

V is TRBV7-9 and J is TRBJ1-2, with 9 bases that match TRBD1. Germline V gene lookup returns CDR1 SEHNR and CDR2 FQNEAQ (reference sequence). Trimming at V came to 5 bases and at J to 6 bases, leaving 4 bases not matched to a gene. The CDR3 has 13 amino acids. CDR3 sequence: CASSPRDRDGYTF. Written as DNA, the CDR3 is TGTGCCAGCAGCCCCAGGGACAGGGATGGCTACACCTTC. The variable domain in full, completed from reference TRBV7-9 and TRBJ1-2, reads DTGVSQNPRHKITKRGQNVTFRCDPISEHNRLYWYRQTLGQGPEFLTYFQNEAQLEKSRLLSDRFSAERPKGSFSTLEIQRTEQGDSAMYLCASSPRDRDGYTFGSGTRLTVV.

V is TRBV6-5 and J is TRBJ1-5; D unclear. The germline gives CDR1 MNHEY, CDR2 SVGAGI. V lost 5 bases to trimming and J lost 4 bases, with 12 bases between them. CDR3 size: 14 residues. This chain's CDR3 is CASSLRRGNQPQHF. For the CDR3, the DNA is TGTGCCAGCAGTCTGCGACGGGGAAATCAGCCCCAGCATTTT.

The chain joins TRBV3-1 (or the pseudogene TRBV3-2) to TRBJ1-5; D might be TRBD1 (6 bases). Trimming stripped 4 bases from V and 5 bases from J, with 12 bases between. The CDR3 loop spans 14 amino acids. The germline CDR1 and CDR2 sequences are LGHDT and YNNKEL (reference sequence). The CDR3 DNA reads TGTGCCAGCAGCCGGACAGCTAGTTATCAGCCCCAGCATTTT. Translation gives CASSRTASYQPQHF.

The chain couples TRBV5-1 to TRBJ2-2; D is undetermined. Trimming took off 0 bases at V and 5 bases at J, with 11 bases between the two ends. Per the germline V gene, CDR1 is SGHRS and CDR2 is YFSETQ. The CDR3 sequence is 15 residues long. In DNA, the CDR3 is TGCGCCAGCAGCTTGGTACAGACAAAAACCGGGGAGCTGTTTTTT. Encoded protein: CASSLVQTKTGELFF.

The chain has TRBV5-4 and TRBJ2-5; D is ambiguous. With 1 base removed from V and 5 bases from J, the gap between germline ends came to 15 bases. CDR3 length: 15 amino acids. Per germline, CDR1 SGHNT and CDR2 YYREEE (reference sequence). CDR3 nucleotides: TGTGCCAGCAGCTTGTCGGTTTCCACCCGGGAGACCCAGTACTTC. It yields the protein CASSLSVSTRETQYF. The complete variable domain, with remaining parts taken from reference TRBV5-4 and TRBJ2-5, reads ETGVTQSPTHLIKTRGQQVTLRCSSQSGHNTVSWYQQALGQGPQFIFQYYREEENGRGNFPPRFSGLQFPNYSSELNVNALELDDSALYLCASSLSVSTRETQYFGPGTRLLVL.

The chain is built from TRBV3-1 (or the pseudogene TRBV3-2) and TRBJ2-3; 9 bases match TRBD2. This CDR3 is 16 amino acids long. CDR1 and CDR2 from the germline V gene are LGHDT and YNNKEL (reference sequence). The trim removed 1 base at V and 7 bases at J, leaving 9 bases unmatched. The CDR3: CASSQVDSGGAYTQYF. In nucleotides, the CDR3 is TGTGCCAGCAGCCAAGTGGATAGCGGGGGTGCATATACGCAGTATTTT.

The chain uses TRBV6-5 and TRBJ2-3; 12 nucleotides match TRBD2. In germline, CDR1 is MNHEY, CDR2 SVGAGI. The CDR3 consists of 15 residues. The V gene end was trimmed by 6 bases and the J gene end by 4 bases; junction bases not matched to a gene: 5. The CDR3 DNA reads TGTGCCAGCAGGGCTAGCGGGGGGGTATCAGATACGCAGTATTTT. This codes for CASRASGGVSDTQYF.

The chain combines TRBV12-5 with TRBJ2-1; TRBD1 might be the D (6 bases). V was clipped by 5 bases and J by 7 bases, with 15 bases between them. CDR3 length: 14 amino acids. Germline CDR1 reads LGHNT; CDR2 reads FRNRAP. As DNA, the CDR3 is TGTGCTAGTGGTACGGAACAGGGTACGAATGAGCAGTTCTTC. It is translated as CASGTEQGTNEQFF.

The CDR3: CASSPKASGWSSYNEQFF. The CDR3 DNA sequence: TGTGCCAGCAGCCCAAAGGCTAGCGGGTGGAGCTCCTACAATGAGCAGTTCTTC. This chain uses TRBV14 with TRBJ2-1; 8 bases fit TRBD2. Losses at the gene ends were 4 bases for V and 0 bases for J; bases not matched to a gene: 11. CDR3 length: 18 residues. CDR1 and CDR2 from the germline V gene are SGHDN and FVKESK. Variable domain in full (rest from reference TRBV14 and TRBJ2-1): EAGVTQFPSHSVIEKGQTVTLRCDPISGHDNLYWYRRVMGKEIKFLLHFVKESKQDESGMPNNRFLAERTGGTYSTLKVQPAELEDSGVYFCASSPKASGWSSYNEQFFGPGTRLTVL.

This clone appeared a few times. This rearrangement joins TRBV21-1 to TRBJ2-2; whether TRBD2, the table's D call, matches the DNA was not checked. TRBV21-1 is recorded as a pseudogene. CDR3 length: 16 residues. CDR3 sequence (DNA): TGTGCCAGCAGTATCTACGACGGAGTTTACACCGGGGAGCTGTTTTTT. It specifies CASSIYDGVYTGELFF.